This T cell receptor beta chain derives from a study of cytomegalovirus exposure and HLA in healthy donors. Study-wide results and caveats: What was likely a sequencing artifact was a cluster of highly shared sequence variants.

This CDR3 region has 13 residues. Germline values: CDR1 SNHLY, CDR2 FYNNEI. Trimming took off 4 bases at V and 5 bases at J, with 12 bases between the two ends. Primers: 60 Vbeta forward and 13 Jbeta reverse. Libraries were prepared by immunoSEQ multiplex PCR; TCRdb keeps only in-frame clonotypes and omits some of them. Of some 180,000 clones in the sample, roughly 8.7% were seen once. Participants comprised healthy donors of bone marrow. Unrecorded immune exposure was likely among donors, who were nominally healthy when sampled. As for this clone: The antigen remains unidentified.

The material sequenced was PBMCs. The rearrangement joins TRBV2 to TRBJ2-7; no definite D call. The clonotype was recovered from a young woman in good health and CMV-seropositive. The CDR3 DNA reads TGTGCCAGCAGTGCGCCGGATGGGCACGAGCAGTACTTC. This sequence encodes CASSAPDGHEQYF.